This T cell receptor beta chain is drawn from a study of glioma-infiltrating T cells. Using RNA template, CDR3s of TCR alpha and beta were amplified with iRepertoire arm-PCR. From the multiplex PCR reads, TCRdb called clonotypes with MiXCR, one entry per CDR3 protein. The repertoire holds about 130,000 distinct CDR3 sequences, under 25% seen once, with roughly a quarter in the top ten. Worth noting for this clonotype: The antigen is unknown.

The V end lost 3 bases, the J end lost 0 bases, and 10 bases lay between the germline ends. This CDR3 comprises 15 residues. Germline CDR1 KGHDR, CDR2 SFDVKD. Study-level findings and limits: Only very few CDR3 sequences appeared in both tissue and blood. Gliomas, especially low-grade, showed above-expected tissue-blood divergence; non-neoplastic patients showed below.

Sequencing was carried out using glioma tissue, nonneoplastic brain tissue, or PBMCs (not recorded which). The clonotype originates from a human donor with low-grade glioma or glioblastoma, undergoing nonglioma brain surgery, or in good health (not recorded which). The chain employs TRBV24-1 and TRBJ1-1, with TRBD1 as a possible D gene (5 bases). The CDR3 region has the DNA TGTGCCACCAGTGATGGAGGGGTTTTGAACACTGAAGCTTTCTTT. Protein sequence: CATSDGGVLNTEAFF.